These T cell receptor beta chains were read from a single sample in a study of blood T cell repertoires in COVID-19. The protocol was immunoSEQ multiplex PCR, while the TCRdb copy is restricted to in-frame clones and leaves out a portion. The sample lists a few hundred thousand clones, roughly nine tenths seen once, with 2% to 2.5% in the top ten. The sequenced material came from PBMCs or T cells enriched from blood (not recorded which). The receptor set was obtained from a woman aged 18-29 years who had recovered from COVID-19. CDR3s include the opening cysteine and the closing phenylalanine or tryptophan. The order of the fields is clone size, D gene, V gene, J gene, CDR3 DNA, CDR3 protein. D genes are given only for firm matches. The size entry is marked missing in some rows and otherwise reads once, few, many or a size class.

-,-,TRBV3-1/TRBV3-2,TRBJ1-2,TGTGCCAGCAGCCACCGTACACAGGCCTTAGGGGGCTACACCTTC,CASSHRTQALGGYTF
once,-,TRBV20-1,TRBJ2-7,TGCAGTGCTAACAACTACGAGCAGTACTTC,CSANNYEQYF
-,-,TRBV5-6,TRBJ2-1,TGTGCCAGCAGCTTAGACCGGAGGTCCTACAATGAGCAGTTCTTC,CASSLDRRSYNEQFF
-,TRBD2,TRBV7-2,TRBJ2-5,TGTGCCAGCAGCATCCCTGCCGGGGGGATAGAGACCCAGTACTTC,CASSIPAGGIETQYF
-,-,TRBV5-1,TRBJ2-7,TGCGCCAGCAGCTTGCCAAGGGAGGCGTCCTACGAGCAGTACTTC,CASSLPREASYEQYF
-,-,TRBV3-1/TRBV3-2,TRBJ2-5,TGTGCCAGCAGCCAGTATCGGGAGACCCAGTACTTC,CASSQYRETQYF
-,-,TRBV27,TRBJ1-2,TGTGCCAGCAGTTCATCCGCCAGGTCCTATGGCTACACCTTC,CASSSSARSYGYTF
-,-,TRBV6-5,TRBJ1-2,TGTGCCAGCAGGCCCGGGGGAGCTAACTATGGCTACACCTTC,CASRPGGANYGYTF
once,-,TRBV2,TRBJ2-5,TGTGCCAGCAGTGCTAGGGGAGAGACCCAGTACTTC,CASSARGETQYF
once,-,TRBV28,TRBJ1-1,TGTGCCACGACCTTGGGCACCAACACTGAAGCTTTCTTT,CATTLGTNTEAFF
-,TRBD1,TRBV29-1,TRBJ2-1,TGCAGCTTACGCCCAGGGGGCGCCTACAATGAGCAGTTCTTC,CSLRPGGAYNEQFF
-,-,TRBV5-6,TRBJ2-1,TGTGCCAGCAGCGCGACTGCGATGGACTCCTACAATGAGCAGTTCTTC,CASSATAMDSYNEQFF
-,-,TRBV10-1,TRBJ2-7,TGCGCCAGCAGTGAGTCAGGGGAAGAGCAGTACTTC,CASSESGEEQYF
-,TRBD2,TRBV6-6,TRBJ2-1,TGTGCCAGCAGTTACCCTATGGGGGGGAATGAGCAGTTCTTC,CASSYPMGGNEQFF
few,-,TRBV29-1,TRBJ1-2,TGCAGCGTTGAGAAGCGGTTTGGGTATGGCTACACCTTC,CSVEKRFGYGYTF
-,-,TRBV25-1,TRBJ1-4,TGTGCCAGCAGTGGGACTAGGGAAAAACTGTTTTTT,CASSGTREKLFF
-,TRBD1,TRBV2,TRBJ1-5,TGTGCCAGCAGCCCGACAGGGGGCCGAGGTCAGCCCCAGCATTTT,CASSPTGGRGQPQHF
-,TRBD2,TRBV11-1,TRBJ2-1,TGTGCCAGCAGCCTCTGGACTAGCGGGGACAATGAGCAGTTCTTC,CASSLWTSGDNEQFF
-,TRBD1,TRBV27,TRBJ1-1,TGTGCCAGCAGCGGTTGGGGGCAGGGGGCGACGGGAACTGAAGCTTTCTTT,CASSGWGQGATGTEAFF
once,TRBD2,TRBV11-3,TRBJ2-7,TGTGCCAGCAGTTACAGCGGGGCCAGCTCCTACGAGCAGTACTTC,CASSYSGASSYEQYF
-,TRBD2,TRBV11-2,TRBJ2-3,TGTGCCAGCAGCTCGCGGGGGGGCAACACAGATACGCAGTATTTT,CASSSRGGNTDTQYF
once,TRBD2,TRBV7-6,TRBJ2-1,TGTGCCAGCAGCTTATTGGCTAGCGGGGGCCGTTACAATGAGCAGTTCTTC,CASSLLASGGRYNEQFF
-,TRBD1,TRBV12-5,TRBJ1-3,TGTGCTAGTGGGGGGACAGGCTCTGGAAACACCATATATTTT,CASGGTGSGNTIYF
-,TRBD1,TRBV15,TRBJ2-4,TGTGCCACCAGCAGACACCCCAGGGACAGGGGGGACATTCAGTACTTC,CATSRHPRDRGDIQYF
-,-,TRBV14,TRBJ1-1,TGTGCCAGCAGCCAATTGCACACTCACAAGGGGGTGAACACTGAAGCTTTCTTT,CASSQLHTHKGVNTEAFF
-,-,TRBV10-3,TRBJ2-7,TGTGCCATCAGTATGAGGACAGACTACGAGCAGTACTTC,CAISMRTDYEQYF
-,TRBD2,TRBV5-8,TRBJ2-1,TGTGCCAGCAGCTTAATTCCCGGGGGGGATGAGCAGTTCTTC,CASSLIPGGDEQFF
-,-,TRBV5-4,TRBJ2-3,TGTGCCAGCAGCCTTAGGCCGGCGCCCCTTGAGGCGCAGTATTTT,CASSLRPAPLEAQYF
-,-,TRBV9,TRBJ2-1,TGTGCCAGCAGCGTAGCGTTAGCGGACTACAATGAGCAGTTCTTC,CASSVALADYNEQFF
-,-,TRBV3-1/TRBV3-2,TRBJ1-2,TGTGCCAGCAGCCAGAATTGGGGCCCCAGTAGTGACAGGAACGTTTATGGCTACACCTTC,CASSQNWGPSSDRNVYGYTF
once,TRBD1,TRBV7-9,TRBJ2-7,TGTGCCAGCAGCTCACTCCTGTTGGGACAGGGGACAAGCGAGCAGTACTTC,CASSSLLLGQGTSEQYF
-,TRBD2,TRBV19,TRBJ2-5,TGTGCCAGTGGAGTTAGCGGGGGACTTCAAGAGACCCAGTACTTC,CASGVSGGLQETQYF
-,TRBD1,TRBV29-1,TRBJ1-2,TGCAGCGCTCAACAGGGGGACTATGGCTACACCTTC,CSAQQGDYGYTF
-,-,TRBV3-1/TRBV3-2,TRBJ1-1,TGTGCCAGCAGCCAAGATGCGGGGTCCACTGAAGCTTTCTTT,CASSQDAGSTEAFF
-,TRBD1,TRBV12-5,TRBJ2-1,TGTGCTAGTGGCTCGGGACAGACCAATGAGCAGTTCTTC,CASGSGQTNEQFF
-,-,TRBV11-3,TRBJ2-7,TGTGCCAGCAGCCCGAAGGAGGGAACTAAGCAGTACTTC,CASSPKEGTKQYF
-,-,TRBV9,TRBJ1-5,TGTGCCAGCAGCGCCAGGATAAGGAGCAATCAGCCCCAGCATTTT,CASSARIRSNQPQHF
few,-,TRBV2,TRBJ1-5,TGTGCCAGCAGTGAATTCAGGGATAGCAATCAGCCCCAGCATTTT,CASSEFRDSNQPQHF
-,-,TRBV5-4,TRBJ1-2,TGTGCCAGCAGCTTTGGTCAGGCCAAAGGAGGCTACACCTTC,CASSFGQAKGGYTF
-,TRBD1,TRBV19,TRBJ1-2,TGTGCCAGTATTAGGACCCGGGACAGGACTTTATATAACTATGGCTACACCTTC,CASIRTRDRTLYNYGYTF
-,TRBD2,TRBV5-1,TRBJ2-2,TGCGCCAGCAGCTTGCTAGCGGGTGTCGCGAACACCGGGGAGCTGTTTTTT,CASSLLAGVANTGELFF